The 30 T cell receptor beta chains below come from one sample, sequenced in a study of shared clonotypes between healthy human individuals. Profiling relied on immunoSEQ multiplex PCR, and the TCRdb table lists in-frame clones only, not all of them. The data hold around 990,000 clones, with 70% to 80% observed a single time. The specimen was memory CD4+ T cells from PBMCs. Documented subset: CD45RA-negative fraction. The receptors shown here come from a young man in good health. Some clones in this sample may be carry-over from other donors' samples.

The chain carries TRBV15 and TRBJ2-1, with 7 bases lining up with TRBD1. Germline CDR1 is LNHNV and CDR2 is YYDKDF (reference sequence). This CDR3 has 15 amino acids. V was clipped by 5 bases and J by 3 bases; unmatched bases: 7. DNA for the CDR3: TGTGCCACCAGCGGAAGGGGGCAGAACTACAATGAGCAGTTCTTC. This codes for CATSGRGQNYNEQFF.

The CDR3 spells CASSISTSGSGEQYF. In nucleotides, the CDR3 is TGTGCCAGCAGCATTTCGACTAGCGGGAGTGGCGAGCAGTACTTC. The J gene is TRBJ2-7, the V gene TRBV9; 12 nucleotides line up with TRBD2. The germline gives CDR1 SGDLS, CDR2 YYNGEE. V was pared by 4 bases and J by 6 bases, with 8 bases of the junction left unmatched. This CDR3 is 15 amino acids long.

This clone has a handful of counts. This chain links TRBV10-2 with TRBJ2-7; D may match TRBD1 or TRBD2 (5 bases each). The V gene's germline CDR1 is WSHSY and CDR2 SAAADI. Trimming shortened V by 6 bases and J by 4 bases, and 16 bases separated the two germline ends. The CDR3 is 14 amino acids. CDR3: CASRVTAANYEQYF. The CDR3 DNA is TGCGCCAGCAGGGTGACAGCGGCTAATTACGAGCAGTACTTC.

V usage is TRBV11-2 and J usage is TRBJ1-1, with D possibly matching TRBD1 (5 bases). This CDR3 has 15 residues. CDR1 and CDR2 (germline): SGHAT, FQNNGV. Trimming took 4 bases from V and 7 from J, leaving 19 bases between them. CDR3 coding DNA: TGTGCCAGCAGCTCCCCAAGCGGGGGGGAGGTTGAAGCTTTCTTT. This gives the protein CASSSPSGGEVEAFF.

CDR3 sequence (DNA): TGTGCCAGCAGCTTAGCGGGACTACAGGGGCTGAGACTAGCAGATACGCAGTATTTT. Translation gives CASSLAGLQGLRLADTQYF. V usage is TRBV7-2 and J usage is TRBJ2-3, with D perhaps matching TRBD1 or TRBD2 (7 bases each). Germline values: CDR1 SGHTA, CDR2 FQGNSA. This CDR3 has 19 residues. V was clipped by 0 bases and J by 4 bases, with 23 bases between them.

Comment on this clone: Other nucleotide sequences from this sample produce the same CDR3. The J gene is TRBJ1-1, the V gene TRBV29-1, with a weak D call TRBD1 (5 bases). Germline CDR1 reads SQVTM; CDR2 reads ANQGSEA. The V gene lost 3 bases and the J gene lost 6 bases, with 8 bases spanning the gap. This CDR3 is built from 11 residues. The chain's CDR3 is CSVDRGAEAFF. CDR3 DNA: TGCAGCGTTGACCGGGGCGCTGAAGCTTTCTTT.

The chain carries TRBV7-9 and TRBJ1-2; the D gene is possibly TRBD1 (5 bases). Trimming stripped 5 bases from V and 8 bases from J, with 15 bases between. Germline V gene lookup returns CDR1 SEHNR and CDR2 FQNEAQ (reference sequence). CDR3 length equals 13 residues. The CDR3 region is CASSGEGPRGYTF. CDR3 nucleotides: TGTGCCAGCAGCGGCGAGGGACCACGGGGCTACACCTTC.

This chain uses TRBV18 with TRBJ2-5, with D hard to call. Germline V gives CDR1 KGHSH, CDR2 LQKENI. V gave up 2 bases and J gave up 1 base, with 5 bases separating them. CDR3 size: 13 residues. CDR3 protein: CASSPSRQETQYF. The CDR3 DNA follows: TGTGCCAGCTCACCATCGCGCCAAGAGACCCAGTACTTC.

CDR3 protein: CASMQWASGTLRNEQFF. CDR3 sequence (DNA): TGTGCCAGTATGCAGTGGGCTAGCGGGACCCTCAGGAATGAGCAGTTCTTC. This chain joins TRBV19 and TRBJ2-1; 9 bases agree with TRBD2. Germline V CDR1 and CDR2: LNHDA, SQIVND (reference sequence). With 7 bases clipped from V and 7 bases from J, the junction kept 17 bases outside the gene matches. The CDR3 contains 17 residues.

The rearrangement links TRBV28 to TRBJ2-2, with D maybe TRBD1 (5 bases). With 6 bases removed from V and 8 bases from J, the gap between germline ends came to 19 bases. The CDR3 runs 15 residues. In germline, CDR1 is MDHEN, CDR2 SYDVKM. The DNA for the CDR3 is TGTGCCAGCAGATCGATGACAGTACGTGCTGGGGAGCTGTTTTTT. Its protein product is CASRSMTVRAGELFF.

The rearrangement links TRBV30 to TRBJ2-3, with TRBD2 as a possible D gene (6 bases). Per germline, CDR1 GTSNPN and CDR2 SVGIG (reference sequence). The CDR3 is made up of 13 amino acids. Trimming stripped 3 bases from V and 6 bases from J, with 13 bases between. CDR3 sequence reads: CAWRRGTRDTQYF. In nucleotides, the CDR3 is TGTGCCTGGAGAAGAGGGACTCGGGATACGCAGTATTTT.

This chain links TRBV29-1 with TRBJ2-7; 10 bases match TRBD2. This CDR3 contains 14 residues. V shed 4 bases and J 5 bases; nucleotides not matched to a gene: 8. CDR1 and CDR2 (germline): SQVTM, ANQGSEA. As DNA, the CDR3 is TGCAGCGTTGGGAGCGGGAGGGCCCTCGACGAGCAGTACTTC. Translated, it gives CSVGSGRALDEQYF.

CDR3 DNA sequence: TGTGCCAGCAGCTTTACCGGGACAGAAGCAGATACGCAGTATTTT. It specifies CASSFTGTEADTQYF. The J gene is TRBJ2-3, the V gene TRBV9, with 7 bases fitting TRBD1. The CDR3 totals 15 residues. Germline V gene sequence: CDR1 SGDLS, CDR2 YYNGEE. Trimming at V came to 4 bases and at J to 4 bases, leaving 9 bases not matched to a gene. Full variable domain (remainder filled in from reference TRBV9 and TRBJ2-3): DSGVTQTPKHLITATGQRVTLRCSPRSGDLSVYWYQQSLDQGLQFLIQYYNGEERAKGNILERFSAQQFPDLHSELNLSSLELGDSALYFCASSFTGTEADTQYFGPGTRLTVL.

The chain links TRBV7-2 to TRBJ2-7, with a weak D call TRBD1 (6 bases). CDR1 and CDR2 from the germline V gene are SGHTA and FQGNSA. CDR3 length: 14 residues. Trimming took off 2 bases at V and 5 bases at J, with 13 bases between the two ends. CDR3 nucleotide sequence: TGTGCCAGCAGCTTACGGGCAGGGGTGGACGAGCAGTACTTC. Translating gives CASSLRAGVDEQYF.

This clone was recorded a few times. The chain has TRBV10-3 and TRBJ1-1; D is perhaps TRBD1 (5 bases). The CDR3 length is 12 residues. The V end lost 4 bases, the J end lost 5 bases, and 8 bases lay between the germline ends. The germline CDR1 and CDR2 sequences are ENHRY and SYGVKD. The chain's CDR3 is CAISVEGTEAFF. The CDR3 nucleotides are TGTGCCATCAGTGTTGAGGGGACTGAAGCTTTCTTT.

This clone was seen only once. The chain combines TRBV25-1 with TRBJ2-4; D gene ambiguous. V was cut by 10 bases and J by 4 bases, with 8 bases left in between. The CDR3 is 11 amino acids. CDR1 and CDR2 (germline): MGHDK, SYGVNS. CDR3 loop: CATPWKNIQYF. DNA of the CDR3: TGTGCCACTCCGTGGAAAAACATTCAGTACTTC.

The V and J genes are TRBV2 and TRBJ2-7; 8 bases are a match to TRBD2. Looked up from germline, CDR1 is SNHLY and CDR2 is FYNNEI. Trimming cost V 3 bases and J 0 bases; bases outside gene matches: 7. The CDR3 is 16 amino acids. CDR3 sequence reads: CASSDTGRGSSYEQYF. The DNA for the CDR3 is TGTGCCAGCAGTGATACCGGGAGGGGGAGCTCCTACGAGCAGTACTTC.

This clone turned up a few times. The same CDR3 also results from other DNA sequences found in this sample. The CDR3 region has the DNA TGTGCCAGCAGAGGAGGAGAGACCCAGTACTTC. This encodes CASRGGETQYF. The J gene is TRBJ2-5, the V gene TRBV7-2; tentatively, D is TRBD2 (5 bases). In germline, CDR1 is SGHTA, CDR2 FQGNSA. With 6 bases removed from V and 4 bases from J, the gap between germline ends came to 6 bases. The length of the CDR3 is 11 residues. Complete variable domain (other parts from reference TRBV7-2 and TRBJ2-5): GAGVSQSPSNKVTEKGKDVELRCDPISGHTALYWYRQSLGQGLEFLIYFQGNSAPDKSGLPSDRFSAERTGGSVSTLTIQRTQQEDSAVYLCASRGGETQYFGPGTRLLVL.

The V and J genes are TRBV5-1 and TRBJ2-5; the match to TRBD1 covers 10 bases. There are 15 residues in the CDR3. The V and J ends lost 3 bases and 4 bases, in that order; junction bases with no gene match: 6. Germline CDR1 SGHRS, CDR2 YFSETQ. The CDR3 region is CASSSGTGVPETQYF. The CDR3, as DNA: TGCGCCAGCAGCTCCGGGACAGGGGTGCCAGAGACCCAGTACTTC.

The chain employs TRBV29-1 and TRBJ1-3, with D possibly being TRBD1 (5 bases). Per germline, CDR1 SQVTM and CDR2 ANQGSEA. The CDR3 has 13 amino acids. Deletions cut 4 bases from V and 0 bases from J, with 7 bases between. The CDR3 is CSVGGFSGNTIYF. CDR3 DNA: TGCAGCGTTGGGGGGTTCTCTGGAAACACCATATATTTT.

This clone showed up just once. The rearrangement links TRBV7-9 to TRBJ2-3; 8 bases are a match to TRBD1. J gave up 5 bases and V 2 bases, and 9 bases lay outside the gene matches. Per germline, CDR1 SEHNR and CDR2 FQNEAQ (reference sequence). This CDR3 region has 16 residues. The CDR3 loop reads CASSLSGQGPKDTQYF. The CDR3 nucleotides are TGTGCCAGCAGCTTATCTGGACAGGGCCCCAAAGATACGCAGTATTTT.

Details on this clone: A much larger clone lies a single base off, so this may be a read error. In nucleotides, the CDR3 is TGTGCCTGGGGTAGCGGGAGGCCCTACGGGCAGTACTTC. Translating gives CAWGSGRPYGQYF. The V and J genes are TRBV30 and TRBJ2-7; 10 bases agree with TRBD2. In germline, CDR1 is GTSNPN, CDR2 SVGIG (reference sequence). The CDR3 spans 13 residues.

The chain is built from TRBV7-9 and TRBJ1-3; 10 nucleotides align to TRBD1. The CDR3 length is 16 residues. J lost 2 bases, V lost 0 bases, and 1 base had no gene match. Germline V lookup: CDR1 SEHNR, CDR2 FQNEAQ (reference sequence). CDR3 nucleotide sequence: TGTGCCAGCAGCTTAGCGACAGGGGGCGCTGGAAACACCATATATTTT. Encoded protein: CASSLATGGAGNTIYF.

This chain joins TRBV18 and TRBJ2-3; D gene uncertain. Germline values: CDR1 KGHSH, CDR2 LQKENI. The CDR3 covers 15 residues. With 0 bases removed from V and 0 bases from J, the gap between germline ends came to 7 bases. The CDR3: CASSPPSLSTDTQYF. The DNA for the CDR3 is TGTGCCAGCTCACCACCGTCTCTGAGCACAGATACGCAGTATTTT.

This clone has a single count. This chain links TRBV2 with TRBJ1-2; D unclear. Germline CDR1 is SNHLY and CDR2 is FYNNEI. This CDR3 comprises 13 residues. The V and J ends lost 6 bases and 4 bases respectively, with 12 bases between them. CDR3 DNA sequence: TGTGCCAGCAGGCCCCAGCTTGGCTATGGCTACACCTTC. This sequence encodes CASRPQLGYGYTF.

This sequence joins TRBV6-1 and TRBJ2-7; D perhaps matches TRBD1 (6 bases). CDR3 length: 13 residues. V was clipped by 4 bases and J by 12 bases, with 19 bases between them. Looked up from germline, CDR1 is MNHNS and CDR2 is SASEGT. The CDR3 is CASSGGTPGLGYF. The CDR3 DNA reads as TGTGCCAGCAGTGGTGGGACACCTGGGTTGGGGTACTTC.

This chain connects TRBV27 to TRBJ1-4; D gene ambiguous. Germline V gives CDR1 MNHEY, CDR2 SMNVEV (reference sequence). V gave up 4 bases and J gave up 8 bases, with 14 bases separating them. This CDR3 is built from 14 residues. Here the CDR3 reads CASSSRRRAEKLFF. The CDR3 DNA sequence: TGTGCCAGCAGTTCTAGGAGGAGGGCAGAAAAACTGTTTTTT. Full variable domain (rest looked up from reference TRBV27 and TRBJ1-4): EAQVTQNPRYLITVTGKKLTVTCSQNMNHEYMSWYRQDPGLGLRQIYYSMNVEVTDKGDVPEGYKVSRKEKRNFPLILESPSPNQTSLYFCASSSRRRAEKLFFGSGTQLSVL.

Comment on this clone: Other nucleotide sequences from this sample produce the same CDR3. V usage is TRBV7-3 and J usage is TRBJ2-3; no reliable D call. Trimming took off 2 bases at V and 2 bases at J, with 8 bases between the two ends. Germline V CDR1 and CDR2: SGHTA, FQGTGA. CDR3 length: 14 amino acids. The CDR3 DNA follows: TGTGCCAGCAGCTTAGACTCCAACACAGATACGCAGTATTTT. Its translation: CASSLDSNTDTQYF. Together with reference TRBV7-3 and TRBJ2-3, the CDR3 gives the full variable domain: GAGVSQTPSNKVTEKGKYVELRCDPISGHTALYWYRQSLGQGPEFLIYFQGTGAADDSGLPNDRFFAVRPEGSVSTLKIQRTERGDSAVYLCASSLDSNTDTQYFGPGTRLTVL.

V gene TRBV2 combines with J gene TRBJ1-1; the D gene is possibly TRBD1 (5 bases). The germline V gene has CDR1 SNHLY and CDR2 FYNNEI. V shed 4 bases and J shed 4 bases, with 13 bases lying between them. The CDR3 length is 14 residues. Written as DNA, the CDR3 is TGTGCCAGCAGTGGCGCGGGGAGGGGCACTGAAGCTTTCTTT. This encodes CASSGAGRGTEAFF.

This chain links TRBV18 with TRBJ1-1, with D perhaps matching TRBD1 (5 bases). The germline V and J ends were trimmed by 2 bases and 1 base, with 14 bases remaining between them. Germline CDR1 KGHSH, CDR2 LQKENI. This CDR3 region has 16 residues. This CDR3 reads CASSPRVGEGNTEAFF. CDR3 bases: TGTGCCAGCTCACCAAGAGTAGGGGAGGGGAACACTGAAGCTTTCTTT.